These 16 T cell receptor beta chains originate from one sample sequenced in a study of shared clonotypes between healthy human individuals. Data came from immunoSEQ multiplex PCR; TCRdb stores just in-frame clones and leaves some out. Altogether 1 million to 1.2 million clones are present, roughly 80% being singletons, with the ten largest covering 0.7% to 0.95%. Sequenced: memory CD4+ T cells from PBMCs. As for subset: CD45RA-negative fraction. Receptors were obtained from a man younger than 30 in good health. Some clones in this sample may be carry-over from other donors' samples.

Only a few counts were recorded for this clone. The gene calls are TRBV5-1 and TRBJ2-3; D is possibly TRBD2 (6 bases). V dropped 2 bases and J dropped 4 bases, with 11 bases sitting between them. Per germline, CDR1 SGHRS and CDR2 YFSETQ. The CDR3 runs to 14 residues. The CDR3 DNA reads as TGCGCCAGCAGCTTTCCACTAGCCCCAGATACGCAGTATTTT. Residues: CASSFPLAPDTQYF.

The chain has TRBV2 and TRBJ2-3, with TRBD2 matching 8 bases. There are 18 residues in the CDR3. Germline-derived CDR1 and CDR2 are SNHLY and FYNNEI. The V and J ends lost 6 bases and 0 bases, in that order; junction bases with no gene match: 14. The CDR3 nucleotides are TGTGCCAGCAGACCGAGCGGGAGAGAGGTTTGGAGCACAGATACGCAGTATTTT. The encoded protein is CASRPSGREVWSTDTQYF.

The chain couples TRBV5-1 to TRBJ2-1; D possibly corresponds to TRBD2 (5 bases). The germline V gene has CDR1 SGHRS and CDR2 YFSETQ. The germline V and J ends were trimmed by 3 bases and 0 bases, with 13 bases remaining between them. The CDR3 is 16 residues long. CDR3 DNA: TGCGCCAGCAGCTCCGTCAGCGGTAGCTCCTACAATGAGCAGTTCTTC. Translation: CASSSVSGSSYNEQFF.

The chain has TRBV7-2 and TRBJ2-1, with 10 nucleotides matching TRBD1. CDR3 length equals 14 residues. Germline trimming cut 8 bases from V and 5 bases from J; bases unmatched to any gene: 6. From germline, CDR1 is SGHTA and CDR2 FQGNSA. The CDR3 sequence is CASERTGGNNEQFF. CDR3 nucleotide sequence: TGTGCCAGCGAAAGGACAGGGGGGAACAATGAGCAGTTCTTC.

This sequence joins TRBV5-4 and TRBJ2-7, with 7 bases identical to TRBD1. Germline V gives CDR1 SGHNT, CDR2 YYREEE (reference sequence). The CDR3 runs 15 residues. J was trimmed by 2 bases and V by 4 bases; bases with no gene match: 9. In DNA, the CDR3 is TGTGCCAGCAGCCCGGGGACAGACCCTACCTACGAGCAGTACTTC. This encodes CASSPGTDPTYEQYF.

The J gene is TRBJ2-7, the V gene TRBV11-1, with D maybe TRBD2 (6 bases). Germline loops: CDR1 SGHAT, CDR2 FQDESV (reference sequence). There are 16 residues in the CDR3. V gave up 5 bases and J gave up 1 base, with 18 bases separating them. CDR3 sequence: CASSSGPGLGSYEQYF. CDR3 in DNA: TGTGCCAGCAGCAGTGGACCGGGACTGGGATCCTACGAGCAGTACTTC.

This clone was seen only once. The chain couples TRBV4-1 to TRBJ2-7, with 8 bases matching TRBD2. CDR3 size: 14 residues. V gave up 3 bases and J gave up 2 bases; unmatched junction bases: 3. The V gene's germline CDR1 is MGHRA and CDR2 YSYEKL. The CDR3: CASSQGLDPYEQYF. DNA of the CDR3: TGCGCCAGCAGCCAGGGACTAGACCCCTACGAGCAGTACTTC.

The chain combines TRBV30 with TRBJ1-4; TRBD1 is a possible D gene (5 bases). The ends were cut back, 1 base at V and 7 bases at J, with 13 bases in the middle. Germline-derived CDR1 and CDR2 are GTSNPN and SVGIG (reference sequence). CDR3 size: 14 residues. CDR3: CAWSERGGIEKLFF. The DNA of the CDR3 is TGTGCCTGGAGTGAGCGGGGGGGGATTGAAAAACTGTTTTTT. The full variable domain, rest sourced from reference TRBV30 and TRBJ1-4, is SQTIHQWPATLVQPVGSPLSLECTVEGTSNPNLYWYRQAAGRGLQLLFYSVGIGQISSEVPQNLSASRPQDRQFILSSKKLLLSDSGFYLCAWSERGGIEKLFFGSGTQLSVL.

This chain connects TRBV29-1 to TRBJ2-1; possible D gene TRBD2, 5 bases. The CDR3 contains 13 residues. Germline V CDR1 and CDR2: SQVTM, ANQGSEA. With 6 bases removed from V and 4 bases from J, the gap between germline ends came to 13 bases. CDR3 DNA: TGCAGCGTCGGGAAATCTGGATACAATGAGCAGTTCTTC. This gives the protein CSVGKSGYNEQFF.

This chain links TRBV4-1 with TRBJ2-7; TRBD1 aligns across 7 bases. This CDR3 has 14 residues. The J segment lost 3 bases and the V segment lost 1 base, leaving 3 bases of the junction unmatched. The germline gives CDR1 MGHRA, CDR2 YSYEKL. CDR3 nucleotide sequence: TGCGCCAGCAGCCAAGGACAGGGTCTCTACGAGCAGTACTTC. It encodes CASSQGQGLYEQYF.

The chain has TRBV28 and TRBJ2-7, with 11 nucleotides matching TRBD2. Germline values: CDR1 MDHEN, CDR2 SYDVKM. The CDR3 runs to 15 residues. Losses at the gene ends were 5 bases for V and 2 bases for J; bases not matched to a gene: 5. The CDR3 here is CASSGGTSGTYEQYF. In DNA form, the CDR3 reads TGTGCCAGCAGTGGAGGGACTAGCGGAACCTACGAGCAGTACTTC.

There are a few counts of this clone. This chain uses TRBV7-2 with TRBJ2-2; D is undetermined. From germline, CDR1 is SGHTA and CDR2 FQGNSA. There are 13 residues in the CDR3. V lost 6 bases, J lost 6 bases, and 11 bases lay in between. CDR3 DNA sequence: TGTGCCAGCAGTCGAACAGATCCCGGGGAGCTGTTTTTT. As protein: CASSRTDPGELFF.

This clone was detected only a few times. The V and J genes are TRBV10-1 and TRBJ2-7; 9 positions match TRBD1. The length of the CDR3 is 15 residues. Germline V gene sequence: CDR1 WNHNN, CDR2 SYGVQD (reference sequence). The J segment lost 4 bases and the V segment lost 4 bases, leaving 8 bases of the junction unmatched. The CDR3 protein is CASSAGDRAPYEQYF. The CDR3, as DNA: TGCGCCAGCAGTGCCGGGGACAGGGCGCCATACGAGCAGTACTTC.

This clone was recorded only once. The CDR3 nucleotides read TGTGCCAGCAGTTACCCACCGGACAGTACGCAGTATTTT. Protein product: CASSYPPDSTQYF. The J gene is TRBJ2-3, the V gene TRBV6-6; TRBD1 is a possible D gene (6 bases). This CDR3 is 13 amino acids long. Trimming removed 2 bases from V and 8 bases from J, with 11 bases in between. The germline gives CDR1 MNHNY, CDR2 SVGAGI (reference sequence).

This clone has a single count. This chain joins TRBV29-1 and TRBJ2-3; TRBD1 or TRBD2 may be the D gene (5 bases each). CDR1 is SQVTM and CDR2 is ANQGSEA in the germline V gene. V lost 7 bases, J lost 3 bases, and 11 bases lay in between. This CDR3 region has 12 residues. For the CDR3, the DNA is TGCAGCGCTCGGGACGCGACAGATACGCAGTATTTT. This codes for CSARDATDTQYF.

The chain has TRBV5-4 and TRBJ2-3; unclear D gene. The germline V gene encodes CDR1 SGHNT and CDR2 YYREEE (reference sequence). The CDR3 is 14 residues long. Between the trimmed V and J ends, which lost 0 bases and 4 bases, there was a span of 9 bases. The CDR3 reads CASSLEAGADTQYF. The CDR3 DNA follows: TGTGCCAGCAGCTTGGAGGCCGGCGCAGATACGCAGTATTTT.